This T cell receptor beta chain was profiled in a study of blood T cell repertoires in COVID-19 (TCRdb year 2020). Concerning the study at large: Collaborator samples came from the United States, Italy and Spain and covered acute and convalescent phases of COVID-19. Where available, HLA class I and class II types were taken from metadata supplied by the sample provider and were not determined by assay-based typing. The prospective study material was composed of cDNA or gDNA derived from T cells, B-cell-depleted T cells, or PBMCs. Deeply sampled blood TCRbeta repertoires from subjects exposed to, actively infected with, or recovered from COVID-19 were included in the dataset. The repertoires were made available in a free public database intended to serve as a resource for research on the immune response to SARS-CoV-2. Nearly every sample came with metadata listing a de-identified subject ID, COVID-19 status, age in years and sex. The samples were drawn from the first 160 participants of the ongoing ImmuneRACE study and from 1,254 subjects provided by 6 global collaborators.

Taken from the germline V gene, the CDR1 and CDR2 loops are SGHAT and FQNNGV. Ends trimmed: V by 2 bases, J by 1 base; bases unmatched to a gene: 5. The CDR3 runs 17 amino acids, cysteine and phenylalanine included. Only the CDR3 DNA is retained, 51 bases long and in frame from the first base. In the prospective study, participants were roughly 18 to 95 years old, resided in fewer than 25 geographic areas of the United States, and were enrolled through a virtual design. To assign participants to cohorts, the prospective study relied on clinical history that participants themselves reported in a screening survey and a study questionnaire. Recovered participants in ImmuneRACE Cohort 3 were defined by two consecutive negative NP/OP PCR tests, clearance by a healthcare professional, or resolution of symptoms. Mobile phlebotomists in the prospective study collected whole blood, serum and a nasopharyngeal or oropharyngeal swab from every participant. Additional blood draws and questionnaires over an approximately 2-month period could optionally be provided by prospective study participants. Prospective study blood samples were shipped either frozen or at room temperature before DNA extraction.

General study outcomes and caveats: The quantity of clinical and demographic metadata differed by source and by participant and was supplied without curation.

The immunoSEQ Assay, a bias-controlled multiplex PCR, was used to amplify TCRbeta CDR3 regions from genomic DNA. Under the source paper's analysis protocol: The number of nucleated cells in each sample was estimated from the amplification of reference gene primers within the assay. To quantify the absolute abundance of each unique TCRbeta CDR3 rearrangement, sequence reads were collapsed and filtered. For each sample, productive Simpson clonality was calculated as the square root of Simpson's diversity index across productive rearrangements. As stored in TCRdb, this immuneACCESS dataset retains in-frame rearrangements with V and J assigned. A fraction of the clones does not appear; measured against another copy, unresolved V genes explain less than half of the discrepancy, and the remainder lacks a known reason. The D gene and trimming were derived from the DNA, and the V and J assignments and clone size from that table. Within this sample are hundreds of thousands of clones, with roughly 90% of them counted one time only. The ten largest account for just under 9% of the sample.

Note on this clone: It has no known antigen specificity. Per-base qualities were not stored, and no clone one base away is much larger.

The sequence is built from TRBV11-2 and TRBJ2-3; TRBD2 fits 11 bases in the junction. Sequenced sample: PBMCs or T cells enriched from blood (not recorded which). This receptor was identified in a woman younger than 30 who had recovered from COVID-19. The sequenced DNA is TGTGCCAGCAGCTTACACTTGACTAGCGGGGGCACAGATACGCAGTATTTT. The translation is CASSLHLTSGGTDTQYF.